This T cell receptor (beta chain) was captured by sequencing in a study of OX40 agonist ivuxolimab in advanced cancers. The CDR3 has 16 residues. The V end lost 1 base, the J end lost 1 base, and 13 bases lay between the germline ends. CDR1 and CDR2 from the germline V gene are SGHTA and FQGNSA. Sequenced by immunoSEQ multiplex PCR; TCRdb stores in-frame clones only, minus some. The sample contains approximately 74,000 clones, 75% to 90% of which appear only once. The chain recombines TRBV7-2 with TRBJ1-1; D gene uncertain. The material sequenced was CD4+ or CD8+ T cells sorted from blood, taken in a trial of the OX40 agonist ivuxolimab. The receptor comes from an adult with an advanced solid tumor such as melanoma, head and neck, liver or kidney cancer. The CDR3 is CASSLEPPGTNTEAFF. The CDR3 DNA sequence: TGTGCCAGCAGCTTAGAACCCCCGGGAACGAACACTGAAGCTTTCTTT.